This T cell receptor (beta chain) originates from a study of vaccination effects on CD4 cells after COVID-19. On the study more broadly: After the second dose, samples were taken at median day 72.

Points on this clone: Antigen unknown.

The method was immunoSEQ multiplex PCR; TCRdb's version includes in-frame clones alone and lacks a portion of them. The table has 30,000 to 40,000 clones, almost 85% seen once. There are 15 residues in the CDR3. CDR1 and CDR2 from the germline V gene are SQVTM and ANQGSEA. The germline V and J ends were trimmed by 7 bases and 0 bases, with 16 bases remaining between them. Sequencing followed a ViraFEST assay step that expanded antigen-specific CD4+ T cells with viral peptide pools. The culture ran for roughly ten days before CD4+ T cells were isolated. Two-dose vaccination with either BNT162b2 or mRNA-1273 was given to the participants. In the vaccine recipients, nucleocapsid antibodies were negative and there was no prior SARS-CoV-2 infection. IL-2 at 9.5 to 10 IU/ml and peptides at 8.5 to 10 ug/ml were added to cultured PBMC, a few million per well. The authors replaced half the medium with IL-2 medium on days 3 and 7.

This material consisted of CD4+ T cells from PBMCs cultured with HCoV-NL63 spike peptides, taken after COVID-19 vaccination. The sequence derives from a human donor who received a COVID-19 vaccine. Some clones in this sample may be carry-over from other donors' samples. The chain joins TRBV29-1 to TRBJ2-4; a weak D match, TRBD2 (5 bases). For the CDR3, the DNA is TGCAGCGCCGGCGGTCTCGGGGTAGCCAAAAACATTCAGTACTTC. Translation gives CSAGGLGVAKNIQYF.